This T cell receptor beta chain emerged from a study of cytomegalovirus exposure and HLA in healthy donors. Germline V gene data show CDR1 as MNHEY and CDR2 as SMNVEV (reference sequence). CDR3 length: 14 amino acids. V was cut by 3 bases and J by 2 bases, with 11 bases left in between. Primers for the PCR totalled 60 Vbeta and 13 Jbeta. Here immunoSEQ multiplex PCR was the method, and the copy in TCRdb shows in-frame clones only, minus some. This sample carries about 120,000 clones, about 76% of them seen once, and the ten largest clones take 3.9%. Regarding this clone: Its antigen is undetermined.

Study-level findings and limits: The number of N-insertions in an Asian-associated ancestry cluster was reportedly below the roughly 660-donor mean in a later analysis.

The gene calls are TRBV27 and TRBJ2-7; maybe TRBD2 (5 bases). The clonotype originates from a woman in her 30s in good health and CMV-seronegative. Sequencing was done on a sample of PBMCs. The CDR3 sequence: CASSLGSGTYEQYF. The CDR3 DNA is TGTGCCAGCAGTTTGGGAAGCGGAACCTACGAGCAGTACTTC.